This is a list of T cell receptor beta chains from one sample in a study of cytomegalovirus exposure and HLA in healthy donors. Profiling relied on immunoSEQ multiplex PCR, and the TCRdb table lists in-frame clones only, not all of them. The profile shows a few hundred thousand clones, about 90% of them singletons. Sequenced input: PBMCs. These receptors came from a woman aged 30 to 39 in good health and CMV-seronegative. Each CDR3 is given with its conserved first and last residue. Each record gives: V gene, J gene, clone size, D gene, CDR3 protein, CDR3 DNA. A D gene is named only where the DNA matches it firmly. Only part of the rows carry a size: once, few, many, or a class if the clone is expanded.

>TRBV7-3|TRBJ2-1|-|-
CASSPTLKGYNEQFF
TGTGCCAGCAGCCCGACTTTAAAGGGTTACAATGAGCAGTTCTTC
>TRBV19|TRBJ1-2|-|-
CASGYYGYTF
TGTGCCAGCGGCTACTATGGCTACACCTTC
>TRBV29-1|TRBJ2-2|-|TRBD2
CSVVGAGANTGELFF
TGCAGCGTTGTCGGAGCGGGAGCTAACACCGGGGAGCTGTTTTTT
>TRBV9|TRBJ1-2|-|TRBD1
CASSVGGTGSGNGYTF
TGTGCCAGCAGCGTAGGGGGGACAGGGTCTGGGAATGGCTACACCTTC
>TRBV29-1|TRBJ2-5|few|TRBD2
CSVRGAGWQETQYF
TGCAGCGTTAGAGGAGCGGGGTGGCAAGAGACCCAGTACTTC
>TRBV27|TRBJ2-3|-|-
CASSRGAADTQYF
TGTGCCAGCAGCCGAGGTGCCGCAGATACGCAGTATTTT
>TRBV28|TRBJ2-7|few|-
CASSEGRQYEQYF
TGTGCCAGCAGTGAGGGCAGACAGTACGAGCAGTACTTC
>TRBV6-5|TRBJ1-4|-|-
CASSYMGNEKLFF
TGTGCCAGCAGTTATATGGGGAATGAAAAACTGTTTTTT
>TRBV5-6|TRBJ1-1|once|-
CASSRPPGVGTEAFF
TGTGCCAGCAGTCGTCCCCCAGGGGTAGGGACTGAAGCTTTCTTT
>TRBV20-1|TRBJ2-1|-|-
CSASLVNEQFF
TGCAGTGCTAGTCTGGTTAACGAGCAGTTCTTC
>TRBV5-4|TRBJ2-2|-|-
CASSLDFALGELFF
TGTGCCAGCAGCTTGGATTTTGCTCTAGGGGAGCTGTTTTTT
>TRBV6-5|TRBJ2-1|-|TRBD1
CASRPDRAPVNEQFF
TGTGCCAGCAGGCCTGACAGGGCTCCCGTGAATGAGCAGTTCTTC
>TRBV19|TRBJ2-6|-|-
CASSIGGSGANVLTF
TGTGCCAGTAGTATCGGGGGCTCTGGGGCCAACGTCCTGACTTTC
>TRBV7-6|TRBJ2-5|-|TRBD1
CASSPWDRGLRETQYF
TGTGCCAGCAGCCCCTGGGACAGGGGGCTCAGAGAGACCCAGTACTTC
>TRBV6-4|TRBJ1-1|once|-
CASRRTAISEAFF
TGTGCCAGCCGAAGGACAGCTATATCAGAAGCTTTCTTT
>TRBV27|TRBJ2-7|-|-
CASSWGGGGVHEQYF
TGTGCCAGCAGTTGGGGAGGGGGAGGGGTCCACGAGCAGTACTTC
>TRBV5-1|TRBJ2-3|-|-
CASSLDHRVGTDTQYF
TGCGCCAGCAGCTTGGACCACAGGGTCGGCACAGATACGCAGTATTTT
>TRBV27|TRBJ1-4|-|TRBD1
CARPPGQASEGNEKLFF
TGTGCCAGGCCTCCGGGACAGGCGAGCGAGGGTAATGAAAAACTGTTTTTT
>TRBV7-9|TRBJ1-5|-|-
CASSLGGAGQPQHF
TGTGCCAGCAGCTTAGGGGGTGCCGGTCAGCCCCAGCATTTT
>TRBV19|TRBJ1-3|-|TRBD1
CASTPGGTGNTIYF
TGTGCCAGTACTCCAGGGGGGACTGGAAACACCATATATTTT
>TRBV5-4|TRBJ1-2|-|-
CASSFPRDYGYTF
TGTGCCAGCAGCTTCCCCAGAGACTATGGCTACACCTTC
>TRBV7-8|TRBJ2-1|-|-
CASSLASQGGSYNEQFF
TGTGCCAGCAGCTTAGCTTCCCAGGGGGGGTCCTACAATGAGCAGTTCTTC
>TRBV28|TRBJ2-3|-|TRBD2
CASSAAGDPTDTQYF
TGTGCCAGCAGCGCCGCGGGAGACCCCACAGATACGCAGTATTTT
>TRBV9|TRBJ2-5|-|-
CASSVAETQGETQYF
TGTGCCAGCAGCGTGGCCGAGACCCAGGGGGAGACCCAGTACTTC
>TRBV27|TRBJ2-3|-|-
CASSLGLALDTQYF
TGTGCCAGCAGTTTAGGGCTCGCACTAGATACGCAGTATTTT
>TRBV27|TRBJ1-5|-|-
CASSPARVSNQPQHF
TGTGCCAGCAGTCCTGCACGGGTTAGCAATCAGCCCCAGCATTTT
>TRBV28|TRBJ2-5|-|-
CASGSGYEETQYF
TGTGCCAGCGGGTCTGGCTATGAAGAGACCCAGTACTTC
>TRBV28|TRBJ2-3|-|TRBD2
CASSLSGSTDTQYF
TGTGCCAGCAGTCTTAGCGGGAGTACAGATACGCAGTATTTT
>TRBV6-5|TRBJ2-2|-|-
CASSRSMGDTGELFF
TGTGCCAGCAGCCGCTCGATGGGGGACACCGGGGAGCTGTTTTTT
>TRBV5-1|TRBJ2-5|-|-
CASSLGRNGETQYF
TGCGCCAGCAGCTTGGGGAGAAATGGTGAGACCCAGTACTTC
>TRBV9|TRBJ2-7|-|TRBD2
CASSVGIAGYYEQYF
TGTGCCAGCAGCGTAGGGATAGCGGGGTACTACGAGCAGTACTTC
>TRBV9|TRBJ2-1|-|-
CASSVGGSRNEQFF
TGTGCCAGCAGCGTAGGGGGGAGTAGGAATGAGCAGTTCTTC
>TRBV7-9|TRBJ2-7|-|TRBD2
CASSPLAGGPNEQYF
TGTGCCAGCAGCCCCCTAGCGGGAGGGCCCAACGAGCAGTACTTC
>TRBV19|TRBJ2-7|-|TRBD2
CASSTASGRGYEQYF
TGTGCCAGTAGTACCGCTAGCGGGAGAGGGTACGAGCAGTACTTC
>TRBV19|TRBJ2-3|-|-
CASSPLAGTDTQYF
TGTGCCAGTTCCCCACTAGCTGGCACAGATACGCAGTATTTT
>TRBV19|TRBJ2-1|-|-
CASSTGVRGNEQFF
TGTGCCAGTAGTACCGGGGTTAGAGGGAATGAGCAGTTCTTC
>TRBV6-1|TRBJ1-5|once|-
CASEVDGGNQPQHF
TGTGCCAGCGAGGTTGACGGGGGCAATCAGCCCCAGCATTTT
>TRBV6-5|TRBJ2-1|-|-
CASGKGYNEQFF
TGTGCCAGCGGTAAGGGCTACAATGAGCAGTTCTTC
>TRBV9|TRBJ2-1|-|TRBD2
CASSPSEVIAGDRPNEQFF
TGTGCCAGCAGCCCTTCGGAGGTAATAGCGGGAGATCGGCCTAATGAGCAGTTCTTC
>TRBV9|TRBJ2-2|-|TRBD1
CASTAFGTGGANTGELFF
TGTGCCAGCACCGCTTTTGGGACAGGGGGCGCGAACACCGGGGAGCTGTTTTTT
>TRBV9|TRBJ2-6|-|-
CASSEKVVGGANVLTF
TGTGCCAGCAGCGAAAAGGTGGTGGGAGGGGCCAACGTCCTGACTTTC
>TRBV27|TRBJ2-5|-|-
CASSFAGSETQYF
TGTGCCAGCAGTTTCGCAGGGTCGGAGACCCAGTACTTC
>TRBV10-3|TRBJ2-7|once|-
CAIRAEAYEQYF
TGTGCCATCAGGGCGGAAGCCTACGAGCAGTACTTC
>TRBV4-2|TRBJ2-1|-|TRBD2
CASSSRIAGSYNEQFF
TGTGCCAGCAGCTCCCGGATAGCGGGGTCCTACAATGAGCAGTTCTTC
>TRBV5-1|TRBJ2-1|-|TRBD2
CASSLGTSGSYNEQFF
TGCGCCAGCAGCTTGGGGACTAGCGGGAGTTACAATGAGCAGTTCTTC
>TRBV6-6|TRBJ2-7|-|TRBD2
CASSSSTSPYEQYF
TGTGCCAGCAGTTCCTCGACTAGCCCCTACGAGCAGTACTTC
>TRBV5-1|TRBJ2-7|-|TRBD1
CASSTDRGIAYEQYF
TGCGCCAGCAGCACCGACAGGGGTATCGCCTACGAGCAGTACTTC
>TRBV5-1|TRBJ2-3|-|TRBD1
CASRYWTGGTDTQYF
TGCGCCAGCAGGTACTGGACAGGGGGTACAGATACGCAGTATTTT
>TRBV12-5|TRBJ1-1|-|-
CASGSTTANTEAFF
TGTGCTAGTGGTTCGACGACAGCGAACACTGAAGCTTTCTTT
>TRBV6-6|TRBJ2-7|-|-
CASSYSRLYEQYF
TGTGCCAGCAGTTACTCGAGACTCTACGAGCAGTACTTC
>TRBV7-3|TRBJ2-3|-|-
CASSLRPSDGGTQYF
TGTGCCAGCAGCTTACGGCCTAGCGATGGGGGTACGCAGTATTTT
>TRBV27|TRBJ2-7|once|TRBD1
CASSLSGTGNEQYF
TGTGCCAGCAGTTTATCCGGGACAGGGAACGAGCAGTACTTC
>TRBV28|TRBJ1-5|-|-
CASNQGGGNQPQHF
TGTGCCAGCAACCAAGGGGGGGGTAACCAGCCCCAGCATTTT
>TRBV11-2|TRBJ2-6|-|-
CASSSYSGANVLTF
TGTGCCAGCAGCTCCTACTCTGGGGCCAACGTCCTGACTTTC
>TRBV18|TRBJ2-3|-|TRBD2
CASSPLPGGRTDTQYF
TGTGCCAGCTCACCACTACCGGGAGGGCGCACAGATACGCAGTATTTT
>TRBV6-6|TRBJ2-2|-|TRBD1
CASSYSGGVTGELFF
TGTGCCAGCAGTTATTCAGGGGGCGTCACCGGGGAGCTGTTTTTT
>TRBV19|TRBJ1-2|-|-
CASSPQPGAPGYGYTF
TGTGCCAGTAGTCCCCAGCCGGGGGCGCCTGGCTATGGCTACACCTTC
>TRBV5-4|TRBJ1-2|-|-
CASSLDRGYGYTF
TGTGCCAGCAGCTTGGATAGGGGCTATGGCTACACCTTC
>TRBV29-1|TRBJ1-1|-|TRBD1
CSADRGRSTEAFF
TGCAGCGCTGACAGGGGGCGAAGTACTGAAGCTTTCTTT
>TRBV27|TRBJ2-3|many|TRBD2
CASSLQGLAGTDTQYF
TGTGCCAGCAGTTTACAAGGACTAGCGGGCACAGATACGCAGTATTTT